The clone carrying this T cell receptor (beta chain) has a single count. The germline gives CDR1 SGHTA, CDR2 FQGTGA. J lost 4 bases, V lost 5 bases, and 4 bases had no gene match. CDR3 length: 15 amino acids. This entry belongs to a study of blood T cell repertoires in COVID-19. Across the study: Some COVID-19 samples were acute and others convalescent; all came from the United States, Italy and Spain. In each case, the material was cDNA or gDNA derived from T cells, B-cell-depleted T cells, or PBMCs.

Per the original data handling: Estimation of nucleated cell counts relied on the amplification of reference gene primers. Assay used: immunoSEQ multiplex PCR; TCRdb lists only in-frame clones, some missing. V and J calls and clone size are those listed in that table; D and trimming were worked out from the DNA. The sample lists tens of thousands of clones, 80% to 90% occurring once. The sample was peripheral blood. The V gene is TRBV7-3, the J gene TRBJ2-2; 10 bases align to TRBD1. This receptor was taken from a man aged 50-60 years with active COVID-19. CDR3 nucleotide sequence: TGTGCCAGCAGCCCGTGGGACAGGGGCACCGGGGAGCTGTTTTTT. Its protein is CASSPWDRGTGELFF.